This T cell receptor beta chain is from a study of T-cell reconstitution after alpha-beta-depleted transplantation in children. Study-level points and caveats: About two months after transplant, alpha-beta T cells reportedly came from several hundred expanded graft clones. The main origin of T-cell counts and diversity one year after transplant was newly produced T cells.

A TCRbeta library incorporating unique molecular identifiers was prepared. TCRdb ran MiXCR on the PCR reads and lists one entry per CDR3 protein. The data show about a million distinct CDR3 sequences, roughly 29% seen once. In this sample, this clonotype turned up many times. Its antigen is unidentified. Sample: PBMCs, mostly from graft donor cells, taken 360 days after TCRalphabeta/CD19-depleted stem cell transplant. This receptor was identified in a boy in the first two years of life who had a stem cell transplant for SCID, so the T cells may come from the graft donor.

CDR3 region: CSARRGDTGELFF. The DNA for the CDR3 is TGCAGTGCTAGACGGGGGGACACCGGGGAGCTGTTTTTT. This chain connects TRBV20-1 to TRBJ2-2; TRBD2 aligns across 7 bases. The CDR3 covers 13 residues. After removal of 2 bases from V and 3 bases from J, the junction contained 0 bases not matched to a gene. Germline CDR1 is DFQATT and CDR2 is SNEGSKA (reference sequence).